This T cell receptor beta chain was profiled in a study of shared clonotypes between healthy human individuals (dated by TCRdb to the early 2020s). About the full investigation: Three men and two women, aged 18 to 49 years, made up the cohort. For each donor, CD4 naive and CD4 memory were each run on three plates, CD8 naive on two plates, and CD8 memory on one plate. Each donor's leukapheresis produced roughly between about 0.9 and 9.5 billion PBMCs. Blood TCR repertoires of a handful of healthy adults were deeply sequenced to estimate repertoire size and the extent of clonotype sharing between individuals. To increase sequencing depth and limit assay-specific biases, different laboratories used diverse techniques to prepare libraries and sequence TCR repertoires.

As for this clone: Which antigen it targets is not known. Base qualities are not provided; no much larger clone lies one nucleotide away.

The CDR1 and CDR2 encoded by the germline V gene are SGHNT and YENEEA. The CDR3 runs 17 amino acids, cysteine and phenylalanine included. Only the CDR3 DNA stays, 51 bases, in frame from base 1. Trimming costs V 5 bases and J 8 bases, and their ends lie 25 bases apart. CD8 naive samples were obtained by positive selection for CCR7 among CD45RO-negative cells, yielding a CD45RA+CCR7+ population from which TemRA cells were excluded. Donors were healthy HIV-negative adults with no recently reported acute infections or vaccinations. Every donor was a Caucasian adult living in Nashville, Tennessee, USA. Blood was collected by leukapheresis, and PBMCs were isolated by Ficoll-Histopaque density gradient centrifugation and then cryopreserved in liquid nitrogen vapor phase. Purity and quantity of every magnetically sorted T cell population were checked by analytical flow cytometry. From each sorted fraction, genomic DNA was isolated and quantified by UV absorbance on a Nanodrop 2000c.

The paper as a whole reports these results and caveats: Sampling was restricted to blood, and TCR repertoires in tissue are likely to differ from TCR repertoires in blood. The genetic and exposure-history diversity represented was limited by the small number of donors. Naive subsets generally had larger estimated clonotype richness than memory subsets. Clonotypes shared by all four sorted-subset donors showed higher generation probabilities than non-shared clonotypes. Even with the large sequencing depth, rarefaction of the sorted-subset datasets indicated that sequencing was incomplete. Based on pairwise subsampling, the degree of clonotype sharing among donors was expected to be affected by sequencing depth. Approximately 4.8% of naive CD4, more than 3% of naive CD8, 2.3% of memory CD4, and 0.4% of memory CD8 clonotypes were shared across several donors.

Using the deep immunoSEQ assay, multiplex PCR amplified TCR CDR3 regions from genomic DNA. Extracted genomic DNA from each cell subset was distributed evenly across all wells of several immunoSEQ 96-well plates, and each plate was treated as a replicate. Each replicate PCR for sorted subsets received around 200 ng genomic DNA, equal to tens of thousands of T cell genomes. The purified libraries were quantified using a Qubit 3.0 fluorometer, sized with a Bioanalyzer 2100, and then quantified again using the KAPA Library Quantification kit. Every immunoSEQ 96-well plate was sequenced on a separate single-read 150-cycle Illumina NextSeq 550 flow cell. Turning to the authors' computational methods: Because the immunoSEQ output held only junctional sequences and lacked quality scores, the filtering could not match the filtering applied to full-length reads. Sequences were annotated with PyIR, a Python wrapper for IgBLAST v1.9, using IMGT germline references to assign V/J genes and CDR3. Reads with weak V/J assignments (E-value above 1e-6), missing CDR3, stop codons, out-of-frame junctions, or ambiguous translated residues were removed. V3J clonotypes were defined as sequences sharing the same inferred V gene, J gene, and CDR3 amino acid sequence. To compute the percentage overlap between repertoires, the number of shared unique clonotypes was divided by the size of the smaller repertoire. RTK rarefaction, the Chao1 estimator, and Recon v2.1 estimates of unobserved clonotypes were used to assess repertoire richness. Generation probabilities for all TCRbeta clonotypes obtained by the gDNA method from a handful of donors were computed using OLGA. TCRdb holds this immuneACCESS table with in-frame rearrangements only. Some clones are missing; in checked studies, unresolved V genes explain under half, and the rest has no known cause. The V and J calls and the clone size are those of that table, but D and trimming were determined from the DNA. Across this sample there are about 580,000 clones, with 98% seen only once. 0.3% to 0.35% of the sample goes to the ten largest clones.

The rearrangement joined TRBV11-3 to TRBJ2-1; matching of 6 bases hints at TRBD2 as the D gene. The material sequenced was naive CD8+ T cells sorted from blood. The sample's cell subset or site label, in plain terms: CD45RA+CCR7+. The receptor was derived from a man aged 25 to 40 in good health. The DNA sequence is as follows: TGTGCCAGCAGCCAAGCCCACTCTGCGGGGTTCGTGGATGAGCAGTTCTTC. Protein translation: CASSQAHSAGFVDEQFF.